Listed below are T cell receptor beta chains from one sample, sequenced in a study of cytomegalovirus exposure and HLA in healthy donors. Here immunoSEQ multiplex PCR was the method, and the copy in TCRdb shows in-frame clones only, minus some. Among some 200,000 clones listed, around 80% were seen once. Sequencing input: PBMCs. These receptors were taken from a woman aged 40 to 55 in good health and CMV-seronegative. Each CDR3 is given with its conserved first and last residue. The D gene is left open where the match is weak. Some rows mark clone size as missing; the rest say once, few, many or name a class of expanded clone.

>TRBV4-1|.|TRBJ1-2|15|.
CASSQDADGSYGYTF
TGCGCCAGCAGCCAGGATGCGGATGGGTCCTATGGCTACACCTTC
>TRBV15|.|TRBJ1-1|15|.
CATSRERGLNTEAFF
TGTGCCACCAGCAGAGAGAGGGGGTTGAACACTGAAGCTTTCTTT
>TRBV6-5|.|TRBJ1-1|15|TRBD1
CASSYWDRADTEAFF
TGTGCCAGCAGCTACTGGGACAGGGCTGACACTGAAGCTTTCTTT
>TRBV30|.|TRBJ2-2|14|.
CAWSLRGGPGELFF
TGTGCCTGGAGCCTACGGGGAGGTCCCGGGGAGCTGTTTTTT
>TRBV9|.|TRBJ2-2|14|.
CASSETGNTGELFF
TGTGCCAGCAGCGAAACAGGGAACACCGGGGAGCTGTTTTTT
>TRBV7-9|.|TRBJ1-1|14|TRBD1
CASSIPGGGSEAFF
TGTGCCAGCAGCATACCAGGGGGAGGAAGCGAAGCTTTCTTT
>TRBV21-1|.|TRBJ2-7|12|.
CAGQDRPYEQYF
TGTGCCGGACAGGACAGGCCCTACGAGCAGTACTTC
>TRBV7-2|.|TRBJ2-7|14|TRBD1
CASSFRDRGGEQYF
TGTGCCAGCAGCTTTCGGGACAGGGGTGGAGAGCAGTACTTC
>TRBV7-6|.|TRBJ1-1|13|.
CASSFDINTEAFF
TGTGCCAGCAGCTTTGACATTAACACTGAAGCTTTCTTT
>TRBV29-1|once|TRBJ1-2|15|.
CSVGESMPTNYGYTF
TGCAGCGTTGGGGAGAGTATGCCGACTAACTATGGCTACACCTTC
>TRBV11-3|.|TRBJ2-1|14|TRBD1
CASSPRDRGYEQFF
TGTGCCAGCAGCCCGCGGGACAGGGGCTATGAGCAGTTCTTC
>TRBV5-1|few|TRBJ2-3|13|.
CASGRGSTDTQYF
TGCGCCAGCGGTCGAGGGAGCACAGATACGCAGTATTTT
>TRBV19|.|TRBJ1-1|13|TRBD1
CASSGQGNTEAFF
TGTGCCAGCTCGGGACAGGGTAACACTGAAGCTTTCTTT
>TRBV2|.|TRBJ1-2|15|TRBD1
CASGGRQGFDYGYTF
TGTGCCAGCGGGGGGAGACAGGGTTTTGACTATGGCTACACCTTC
>TRBV5-6|few|TRBJ2-3|14|TRBD1
CASGLGGLTDTQYF
TGTGCCAGCGGGTTAGGGGGCCTCACAGATACGCAGTATTTT
>TRBV15|.|TRBJ2-7|16|.
CATSRAFSWSGDEQYF
TGTGCCACCAGCAGAGCCTTCAGTTGGAGTGGCGACGAGCAGTACTTC